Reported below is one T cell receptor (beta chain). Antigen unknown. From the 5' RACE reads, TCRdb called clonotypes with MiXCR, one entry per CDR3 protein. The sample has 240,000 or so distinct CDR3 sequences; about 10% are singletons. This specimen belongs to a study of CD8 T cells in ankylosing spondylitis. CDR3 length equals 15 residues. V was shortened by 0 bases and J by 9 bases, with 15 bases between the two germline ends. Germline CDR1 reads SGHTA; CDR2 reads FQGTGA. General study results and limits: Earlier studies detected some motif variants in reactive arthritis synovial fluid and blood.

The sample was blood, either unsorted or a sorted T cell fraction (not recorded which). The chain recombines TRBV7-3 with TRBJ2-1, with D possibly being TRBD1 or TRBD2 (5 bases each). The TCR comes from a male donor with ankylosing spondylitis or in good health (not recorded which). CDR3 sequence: CASSLTGTTGAEQFF. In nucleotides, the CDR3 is TGTGCCAGCAGCTTAACGGGGACCACCGGGGCTGAGCAGTTCTTC.